The following is a T cell receptor (beta chain) sequence with its context. The entry originates in a study of CD8 T cells in ankylosing spondylitis. MiXCR, applied by TCRdb to the 5' RACE reads, yields one record per CDR3 protein. The sample has hundreds of thousands of distinct CDR3 sequences, roughly 25% seen once. This TCR was sampled from a male donor with ankylosing spondylitis or in good health (not recorded which). Sequenced input: blood, either unsorted or a sorted T cell fraction (not recorded which).

CDR3 loop: CSVKRDIYNEQFF. As DNA, the CDR3 is TGCAGCGTGAAGCGGGATATCTACAATGAGCAGTTCTTC. The chain recombines TRBV29-1 with TRBJ2-1, with 7 bases identical to TRBD2. The CDR3 runs to 13 residues. The V gene end was trimmed by 6 bases and the J gene end by 3 bases; junction bases not matched to a gene: 5. Germline V lookup: CDR1 SQVTM, CDR2 ANQGSEA.